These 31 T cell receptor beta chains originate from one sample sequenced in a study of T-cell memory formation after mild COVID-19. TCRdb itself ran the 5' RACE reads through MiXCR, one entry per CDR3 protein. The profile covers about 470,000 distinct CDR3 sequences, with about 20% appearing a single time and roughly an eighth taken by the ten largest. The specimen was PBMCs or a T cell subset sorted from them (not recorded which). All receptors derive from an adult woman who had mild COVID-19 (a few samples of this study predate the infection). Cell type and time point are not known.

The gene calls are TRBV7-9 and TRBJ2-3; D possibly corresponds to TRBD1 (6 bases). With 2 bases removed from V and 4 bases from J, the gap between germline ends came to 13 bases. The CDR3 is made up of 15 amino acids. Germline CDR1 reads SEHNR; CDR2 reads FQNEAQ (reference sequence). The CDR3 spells CASSLRRQGSDTQYF. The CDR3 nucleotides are TGTGCCAGCAGCTTACGTCGGCAGGGGTCAGATACGCAGTATTTT.

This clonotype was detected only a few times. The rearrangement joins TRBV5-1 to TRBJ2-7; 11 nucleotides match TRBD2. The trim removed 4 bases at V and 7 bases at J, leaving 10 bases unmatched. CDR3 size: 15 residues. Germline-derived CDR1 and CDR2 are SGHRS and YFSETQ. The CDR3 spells CASSPIAGGPREQYF. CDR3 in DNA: TGCGCCAGCAGCCCGATAGCGGGAGGGCCGCGGGAGCAGTACTTC.

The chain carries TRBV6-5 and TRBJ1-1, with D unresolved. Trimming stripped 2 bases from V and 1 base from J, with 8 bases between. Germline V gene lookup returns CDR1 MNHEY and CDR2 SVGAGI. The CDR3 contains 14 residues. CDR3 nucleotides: TGTGCCAGCAGTTACAGGCTTCAGAACACTGAAGCTTTCTTT. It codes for CASSYRLQNTEAFF.

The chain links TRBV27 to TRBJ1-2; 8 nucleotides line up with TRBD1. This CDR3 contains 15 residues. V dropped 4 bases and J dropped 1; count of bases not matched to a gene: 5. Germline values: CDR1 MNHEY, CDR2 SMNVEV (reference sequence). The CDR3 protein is CASSSRDRINYGYTF. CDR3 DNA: TGTGCCAGCAGTTCGAGGGACAGGATTAACTATGGCTACACCTTC.

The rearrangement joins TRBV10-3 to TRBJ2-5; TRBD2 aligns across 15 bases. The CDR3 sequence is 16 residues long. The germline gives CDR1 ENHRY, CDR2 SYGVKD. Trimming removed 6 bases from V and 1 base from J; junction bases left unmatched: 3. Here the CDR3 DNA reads TGTGCCATCAGACCGGGACTAGCGGGAGGCCAAGAGACCCAGTACTTC. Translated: CAIRPGLAGGQETQYF.

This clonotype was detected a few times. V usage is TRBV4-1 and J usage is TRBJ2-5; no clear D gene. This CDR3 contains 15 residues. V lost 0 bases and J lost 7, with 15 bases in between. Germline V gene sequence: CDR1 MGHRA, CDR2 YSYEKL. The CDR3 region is CASSQDGYLPGTQYF. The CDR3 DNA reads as TGCGCCAGCAGCCAAGACGGCTACCTCCCAGGGACCCAGTACTTC.

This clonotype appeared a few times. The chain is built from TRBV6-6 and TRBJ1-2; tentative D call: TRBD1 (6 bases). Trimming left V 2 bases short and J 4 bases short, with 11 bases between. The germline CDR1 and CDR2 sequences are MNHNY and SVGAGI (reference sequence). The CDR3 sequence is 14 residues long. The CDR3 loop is CASSYPGQSYGYTF. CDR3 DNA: TGTGCCAGCAGTTACCCGGGACAAAGCTATGGCTACACCTTC.

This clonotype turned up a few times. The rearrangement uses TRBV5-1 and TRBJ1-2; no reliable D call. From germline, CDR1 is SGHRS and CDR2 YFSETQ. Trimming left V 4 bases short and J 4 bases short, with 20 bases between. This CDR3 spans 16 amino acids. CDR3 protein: CASSGVSGTLSYGYTF. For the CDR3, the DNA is TGCGCCAGCAGCGGCGTCTCAGGTACCCTATCCTATGGCTACACCTTC.

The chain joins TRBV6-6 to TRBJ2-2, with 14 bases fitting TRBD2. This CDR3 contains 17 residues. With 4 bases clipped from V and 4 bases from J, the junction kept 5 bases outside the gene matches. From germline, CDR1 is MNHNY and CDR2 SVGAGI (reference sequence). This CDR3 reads CASSLGTSGGLTGELFF. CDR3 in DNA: TGTGCCAGCAGTTTAGGGACTAGCGGGGGTCTCACCGGGGAGCTGTTTTTT.

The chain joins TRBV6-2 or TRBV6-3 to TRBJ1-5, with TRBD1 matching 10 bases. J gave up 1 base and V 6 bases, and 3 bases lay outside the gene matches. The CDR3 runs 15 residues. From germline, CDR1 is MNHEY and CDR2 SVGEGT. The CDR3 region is CASRTGGASNQPQHF. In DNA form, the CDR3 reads TGTGCCAGCAGGACAGGGGGCGCGAGCAATCAGCCCCAGCATTTT.

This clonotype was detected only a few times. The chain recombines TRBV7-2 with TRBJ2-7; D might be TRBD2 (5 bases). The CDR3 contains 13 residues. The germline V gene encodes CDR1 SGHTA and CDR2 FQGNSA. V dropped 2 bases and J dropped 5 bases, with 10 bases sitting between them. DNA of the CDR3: TGTGCCAGCAGCTTAACCGGGATAAACGAGCAGTACTTC. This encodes CASSLTGINEQYF.

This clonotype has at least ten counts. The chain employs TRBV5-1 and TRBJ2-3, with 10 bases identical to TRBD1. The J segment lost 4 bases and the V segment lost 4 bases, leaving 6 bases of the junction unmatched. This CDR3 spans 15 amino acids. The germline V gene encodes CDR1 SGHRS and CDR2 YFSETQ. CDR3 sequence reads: CASSPRTGGPDTQYF. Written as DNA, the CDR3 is TGCGCCAGCAGCCCTCGGACAGGGGGACCAGATACGCAGTATTTT. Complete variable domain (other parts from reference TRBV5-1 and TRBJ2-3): KAGVTQTPRYLIKTRGQQVTLSCSPISGHRSVSWYQQTPGQGLQFLFEYFSETQRNKGNFPGRFSGRQFSNSRSEMNVSTLELGDSALYLCASSPRTGGPDTQYFGPGTRLTVL.

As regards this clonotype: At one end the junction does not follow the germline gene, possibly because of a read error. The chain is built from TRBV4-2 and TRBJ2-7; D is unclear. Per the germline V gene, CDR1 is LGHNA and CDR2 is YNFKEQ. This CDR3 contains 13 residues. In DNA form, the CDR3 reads TGTGCCAGCTGCCAAGATCTTCGTTACGAGCAGTACTTC. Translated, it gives CASCQDLRYEQYF.

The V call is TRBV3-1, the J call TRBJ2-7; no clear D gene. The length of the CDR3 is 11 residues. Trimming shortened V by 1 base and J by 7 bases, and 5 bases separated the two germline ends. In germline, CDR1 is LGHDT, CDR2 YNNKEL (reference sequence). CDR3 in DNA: TGTGCCAGCAGCCAAGGCTGGGAGCAGTACTTC. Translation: CASSQGWEQYF.

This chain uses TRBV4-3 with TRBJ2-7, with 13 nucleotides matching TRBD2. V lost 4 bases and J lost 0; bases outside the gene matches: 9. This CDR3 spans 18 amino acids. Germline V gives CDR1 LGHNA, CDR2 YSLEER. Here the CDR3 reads CASSPGLAGARSSYEQYF. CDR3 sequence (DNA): TGCGCCAGCAGCCCCGGACTAGCGGGAGCTCGGAGCTCCTACGAGCAGTACTTC.

CDR3 loop: CASSQSPGAASYGYTF. CDR3 sequence (DNA): TGTGCCAGCAGCCAGTCACCAGGGGCCGCTAGCTATGGCTACACCTTC. This sequence joins TRBV4-2 and TRBJ1-2, with D maybe TRBD1 (6 bases). Trimming cost V 3 bases and J 4 bases, with 18 bases left between them. This CDR3 spans 16 amino acids. Germline loops: CDR1 LGHNA, CDR2 YNFKEQ.

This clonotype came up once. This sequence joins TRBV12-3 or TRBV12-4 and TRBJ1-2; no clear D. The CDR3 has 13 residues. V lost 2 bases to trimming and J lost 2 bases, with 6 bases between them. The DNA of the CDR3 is TGTGCCAGCAGTTTATCTCTCAACTATGGCTACACCTTC. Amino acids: CASSLSLNYGYTF.

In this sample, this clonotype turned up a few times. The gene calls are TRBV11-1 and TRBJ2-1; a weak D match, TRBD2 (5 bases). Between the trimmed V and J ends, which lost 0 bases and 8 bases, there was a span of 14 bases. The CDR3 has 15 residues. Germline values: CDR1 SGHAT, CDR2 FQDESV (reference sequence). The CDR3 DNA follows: TGTGCCAGCAGCTTAGCCGGAGGCCCGGGCGATGAGCAGTTCTTC. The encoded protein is CASSLAGGPGDEQFF.

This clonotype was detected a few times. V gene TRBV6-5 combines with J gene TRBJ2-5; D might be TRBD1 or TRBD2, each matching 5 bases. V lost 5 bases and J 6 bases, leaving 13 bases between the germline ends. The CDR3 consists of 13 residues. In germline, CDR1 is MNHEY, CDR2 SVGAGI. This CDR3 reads CASSPSRGQTQYF. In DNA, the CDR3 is TGTGCCAGCAGTCCGAGCCGGGGCCAGACCCAGTACTTC.

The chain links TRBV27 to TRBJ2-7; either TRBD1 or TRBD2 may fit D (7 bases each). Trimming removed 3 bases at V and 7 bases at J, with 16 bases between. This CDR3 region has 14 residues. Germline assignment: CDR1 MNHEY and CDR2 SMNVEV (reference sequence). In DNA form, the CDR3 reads TGTGCCAGCAGTTTTCAGGGGGGGCGTAGTGAGCAGTACTTC. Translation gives CASSFQGGRSEQYF.

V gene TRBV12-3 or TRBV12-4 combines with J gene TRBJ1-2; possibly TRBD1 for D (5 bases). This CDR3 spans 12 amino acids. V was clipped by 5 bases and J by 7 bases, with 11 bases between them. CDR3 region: CASSIGTLGYTF. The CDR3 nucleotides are TGTGCCAGCAGTATCGGGACTCTTGGCTACACCTTC.

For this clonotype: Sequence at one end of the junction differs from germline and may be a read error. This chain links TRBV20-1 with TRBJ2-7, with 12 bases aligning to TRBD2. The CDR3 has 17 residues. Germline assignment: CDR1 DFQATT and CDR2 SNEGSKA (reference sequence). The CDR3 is CSARDPLAGGLGYDQYF. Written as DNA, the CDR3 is TGCAGTGCTAGAGATCCACTAGCGGGAGGTTTAGGCTACGATCAGTACTTC.

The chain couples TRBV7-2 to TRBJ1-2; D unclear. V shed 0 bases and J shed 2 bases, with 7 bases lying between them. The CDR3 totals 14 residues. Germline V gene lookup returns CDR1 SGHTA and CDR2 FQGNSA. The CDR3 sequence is CASSLAAGNYGYTF. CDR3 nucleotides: TGTGCCAGCAGCTTAGCGGCGGGAAACTATGGCTACACCTTC.

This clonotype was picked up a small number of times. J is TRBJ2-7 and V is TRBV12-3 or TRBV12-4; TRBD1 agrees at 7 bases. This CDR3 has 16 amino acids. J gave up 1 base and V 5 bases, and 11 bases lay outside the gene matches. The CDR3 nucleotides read TGTGCCAGCAGTCCGGGGCCGACAGGGATATCCTACGAGCAGTACTTC. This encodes CASSPGPTGISYEQYF.

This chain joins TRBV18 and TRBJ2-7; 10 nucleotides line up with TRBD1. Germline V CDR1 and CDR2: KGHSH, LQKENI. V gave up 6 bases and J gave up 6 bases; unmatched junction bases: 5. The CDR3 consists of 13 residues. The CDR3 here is CASSRDRGGEQYF. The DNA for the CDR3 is TGTGCCAGCTCTCGGGACAGGGGCGGCGAGCAGTACTTC.

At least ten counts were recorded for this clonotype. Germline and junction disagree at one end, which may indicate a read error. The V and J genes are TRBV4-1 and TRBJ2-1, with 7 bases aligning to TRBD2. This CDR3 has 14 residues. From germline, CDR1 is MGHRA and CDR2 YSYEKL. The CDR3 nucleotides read TGTGCCAGCAGCCAAGTGGGGGGGTACAATGAGCAGTTCTTC. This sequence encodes CASSQVGGYNEQFF.

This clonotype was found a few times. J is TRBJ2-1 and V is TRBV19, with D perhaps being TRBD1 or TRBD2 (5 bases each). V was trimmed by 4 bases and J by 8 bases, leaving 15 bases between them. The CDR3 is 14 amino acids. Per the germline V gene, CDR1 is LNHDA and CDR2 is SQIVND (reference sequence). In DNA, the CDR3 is TGTGCCAGTAGTACAGGGTGGGGGACGGATGAGCAGTTCTTC. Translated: CASSTGWGTDEQFF. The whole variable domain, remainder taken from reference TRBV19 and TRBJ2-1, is DGGITQSPKYLFRKEGQNVTLSCEQNLNHDAMYWYRQDPGQGLRLIYYSQIVNDFQKGDIAEGYSVSREKKESFPLTVTSAQKNPTAFYLCASSTGWGTDEQFFGPGTRLTVL.

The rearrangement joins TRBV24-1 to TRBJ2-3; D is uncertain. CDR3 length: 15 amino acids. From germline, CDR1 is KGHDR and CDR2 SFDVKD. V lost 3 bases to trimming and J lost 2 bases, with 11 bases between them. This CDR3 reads CATSDTGRTTDTQYF. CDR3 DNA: TGTGCCACCAGTGATACGGGCAGGACCACAGATACGCAGTATTTT.

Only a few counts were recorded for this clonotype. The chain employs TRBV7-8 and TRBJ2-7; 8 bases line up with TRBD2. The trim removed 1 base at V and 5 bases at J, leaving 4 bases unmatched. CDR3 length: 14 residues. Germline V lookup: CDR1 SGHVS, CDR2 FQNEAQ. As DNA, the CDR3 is TGTGCCAGCAGCTTAGGACTAGCGAGGAACGAGCAGTACTTC. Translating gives CASSLGLARNEQYF.

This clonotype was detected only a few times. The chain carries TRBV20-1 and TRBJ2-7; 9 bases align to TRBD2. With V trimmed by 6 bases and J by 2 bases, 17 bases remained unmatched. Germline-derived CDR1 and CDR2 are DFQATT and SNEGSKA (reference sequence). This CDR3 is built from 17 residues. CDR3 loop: CSAILPLSSGTTYEQYF. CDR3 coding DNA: TGCAGTGCGATCCTCCCCCTCTCTAGCGGGACGACCTACGAGCAGTACTTC.

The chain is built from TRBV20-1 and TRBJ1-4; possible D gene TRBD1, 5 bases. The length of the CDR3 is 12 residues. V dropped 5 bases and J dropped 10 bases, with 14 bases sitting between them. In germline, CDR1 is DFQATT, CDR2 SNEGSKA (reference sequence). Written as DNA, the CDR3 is TGCAGTGCTCGGGGGTCTGACGGAAAACTGTTTTTT. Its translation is CSARGSDGKLFF.